The 25 T cell receptor beta chains given below trace back to one sample, sequenced in a study of T cells in Graves' hyperthyroidism and ophthalmopathy (dated by TCRdb to about 2019). The method was multiplex PCR. Sequenced on an Illumina HiSeq 2000. Amplification of TCR beta CDR3 regions was carried out from RNA transcripts. A first-round RT-PCR of the TCR CDR3 used the HTBI primer set with the Qiagen OneStep RT-PCR kit. TCRdb ran its own pipeline on the public reads, namely fastp trimming at Q25 and MiXCR clone calling, and kept in-frame beta chains. Rows with one shared CDR3 protein collapse into an entry with the most common genes and DNA. This sample gives roughly 200,000 distinct CDR3 sequences in total; roughly 18% of them show up just once. About 45% of the sample rests with the top ten. Sequencing was done on a sample of blood. Source of these receptors: a man aged 35 to 55 with Graves' hyperthyroidism.

Here the CDR3 DNA reads TGTGCCAGCAGTTACGGGGGTTCGGTGAACACTGAAGCTTTCTTT. Its protein is CASSYGGSVNTEAFF. The V call is TRBV6-2 or TRBV6-3, the J call TRBJ1-1, with D perhaps matching TRBD1 (5 bases). From germline, CDR1 is MNHEY and CDR2 SVGEGT. The CDR3 has 15 amino acids. Trimming left V 2 bases short and J 0 bases short, with 10 bases between.

V usage is TRBV18 and J usage is TRBJ1-1; D ambiguous. This CDR3 has 14 amino acids. Germline-derived CDR1 and CDR2 are KGHSH and LQKENI. The V gene lost 2 bases and the J gene lost 2 bases, with 9 bases spanning the gap. CDR3 region: CASSPVVGNTEAFF. DNA for the CDR3: TGTGCCAGCTCACCAGTGGTAGGCAACACTGAAGCTTTCTTT.

The rearrangement joins TRBV4-3 to TRBJ2-6, with D unresolved. Per germline, CDR1 LGHNA and CDR2 YSLEER. V was cut by 1 base and J by 0 bases, with 10 bases left in between. The CDR3 sequence is 17 residues long. CDR3 sequence: CASSQVHQPSGANVLTF. The DNA of the CDR3 is TGCGCCAGCAGCCAAGTCCATCAACCCTCTGGGGCCAACGTCCTGACTTTC.

The J gene is TRBJ2-5, the V gene TRBV5-6, with 11 nucleotides matching TRBD2. The CDR3 runs 18 residues. Germline V gene data show CDR1 as SGHDT and CDR2 as YYEEEE. Trimming cost V 1 base and J 0 bases; bases outside gene matches: 8. CDR3 nucleotides: TGTGCCAGCAGCTTGCTCTCTCTGGGACTAGCGGACCAAGAGACCCAGTACTTC. This sequence encodes CASSLLSLGLADQETQYF.

This chain uses TRBV28 with TRBJ1-2; 7 positions agree with TRBD1. Germline CDR1 MDHEN, CDR2 SYDVKM. After removal of 5 bases from V and 9 bases from J, the junction contained 3 bases not matched to a gene. There are 11 residues in the CDR3. The CDR3 coding sequence is TGTGCCAGCAGTGACAGGGTGAGCTACACCTTC. Its protein product is CASSDRVSYTF.

The rearrangement uses TRBV7-2 and TRBJ1-6; D not resolved. CDR1 is SGHTA, CDR2 FQGNSA, per germline. The germline V and J ends were trimmed by 5 bases and 7 bases, with 9 bases remaining between them. CDR3 size: 13 residues. The CDR3 region has the DNA TGTGCCAGCAGCCCCACCCTCAATTCACCCCTCCACTTT. Translating gives CASSPTLNSPLHF.

The chain combines TRBV28 with TRBJ1-2; possible D gene TRBD1, 5 bases. The CDR3 has 16 residues. V was trimmed by 5 bases and J by 0 bases, leaving 16 bases between them. Per the germline V gene, CDR1 is MDHEN and CDR2 is SYDVKM. CDR3 loop: CASSLGGGRTNYGYTF. The CDR3 DNA reads TGTGCCAGCAGTCTGGGGGGGGGGAGGACTAACTATGGCTACACCTTC.

This clonotype came up a few times. In DNA, the CDR3 is TGCGCCAGCAGCCAAGTTACTAGCGGGGGGGCGGAGACCCAGTACTTC. Amino acids: CASSQVTSGGAETQYF. V is TRBV4-3 and J is TRBJ2-5; TRBD2 aligns across 13 bases. J gave up 5 bases and V 1 base, and 4 bases lay outside the gene matches. CDR1 and CDR2 (germline): LGHNA, YSLEER. This CDR3 is 16 amino acids long.

The CDR3 nucleotides are TGTGCCACCAAGGGACAGGGGGGGAATGAGCAGTTCTTC. Translation gives CATKGQGGNEQFF. This sequence joins TRBV24-1 and TRBJ2-1, with TRBD1 identical over 11 bases. The germline gives CDR1 KGHDR, CDR2 SFDVKD. The J segment lost 7 bases and the V segment lost 8 bases, leaving 3 bases of the junction unmatched. The CDR3 has 13 residues.

This clonotype was seen just once. The chain is built from TRBV20-1 and TRBJ2-2; TRBD1 agrees at 7 bases. CDR1 is DFQATT, CDR2 SNEGSKA, per germline (reference sequence). This CDR3 has 13 amino acids. After removal of 3 bases from V and 6 bases from J, the junction contained 4 bases not matched to a gene. CDR3 sequence (DNA): TGCAGTGCTAGGGGACAGTATTCCGGGGAGCTGTTTTTT. Translation gives CSARGQYSGELFF.

This clonotype was observed a handful of times. This rearrangement joins TRBV5-1 to TRBJ2-6; 7 bases agree with TRBD2. Trimming took 7 bases from V and 2 from J; bases not matched to a gene: 3. This CDR3 contains 14 residues. Per germline, CDR1 SGHRS and CDR2 YFSETQ. Here the CDR3 DNA reads TGCGCCAGCGGGGGGGAGGCTGGGGCCAACGTCCTGACTTTC. Translating gives CASGGEAGANVLTF.

The sample holds many counts of this clonotype. The V and J genes are TRBV9 and TRBJ1-6; D gene unclear. The germline V gene encodes CDR1 SGDLS and CDR2 YYNGEE. The CDR3 length is 16 residues. Trimming left V 0 bases short and J 7 bases short, with 14 bases between. As DNA, the CDR3 is TGTGCCAGCAGCGTAGGAGGGCAGTCTTCAAATTCACCCCTCCACTTT. Encoded protein: CASSVGGQSSNSPLHF.

The V and J genes are TRBV14 and TRBJ2-2; TRBD1 matches at 7 bases. The germline CDR1 and CDR2 sequences are SGHDN and FVKESK. This CDR3 spans 19 amino acids. V trimming: 4 bases; J trimming: 5 bases; junction bases outside the gene matches: 19. CDR3 sequence (DNA): TGTGCCAGCAGCCCCGGGACAGACCCGAATCCGGCTAATACCGGGGAGCTGTTTTTT. This encodes CASSPGTDPNPANTGELFF.

The chain carries TRBV20-1 and TRBJ2-3; 10 nucleotides line up with TRBD2. Germline CDR1 reads DFQATT; CDR2 reads SNEGSKA (reference sequence). Trimming removed 6 bases from V and 2 bases from J; junction bases left unmatched: 5. The CDR3 covers 14 residues. This CDR3 reads CSATLAGVTDTQYF. In DNA, the CDR3 is TGCAGTGCGACGCTAGCGGGGGTCACAGATACGCAGTATTTT.

As to this clonotype: A clone one base away is much larger, so this may be a read error. The gene calls are TRBV19 and TRBJ1-1; D call uncertain. The germline V gene has CDR1 LNHDA and CDR2 SQIVND (reference sequence). Trimming took off 8 bases at V and 2 bases at J, with 12 bases between the two ends. This CDR3 spans 13 amino acids. The CDR3 loop reads CASCHGANTEAFF. The CDR3 nucleotides read TGTGCCAGTTGTCATGGAGCAAACACTGAAGCTTTCTTT.

In this sample, this clonotype turned up many times. This rearrangement joins TRBV7-2 to TRBJ2-7; 9 bases are a match to TRBD2. V was pared by 5 bases and J by 1 base, with 9 bases of the junction left unmatched. CDR1 and CDR2 from the germline V gene are SGHTA and FQGNSA. The length of the CDR3 is 16 residues. The CDR3 bases are TGTGCCAGCAGCCCGTTCCTAGCGGGGCCTTCCTACGAGCAGTACTTC. Protein sequence: CASSPFLAGPSYEQYF.

Only a few counts were recorded for this clonotype. V usage is TRBV13 and J usage is TRBJ1-4; 10 bases line up with TRBD1. J was trimmed by 8 bases and V by 3 bases; bases with no gene match: 6. Germline CDR1 PRHDT, CDR2 FYEKMQ (reference sequence). The CDR3 is 15 amino acids. The CDR3 sequence is CASSFSGTGVEKLFF. CDR3 DNA sequence: TGTGCCAGCAGCTTCTCCGGGACAGGGGTCGAAAAACTGTTTTTT.

This clonotype was counted only a few times. This sequence joins TRBV6-2 or TRBV6-3 and TRBJ1-2, with a tentative D call TRBD1 (6 bases). Looked up from germline, CDR1 is MNHEY and CDR2 is SVGEGT. This CDR3 spans 14 amino acids. Trimming pared 6 bases from V and 1 base from J, leaving 12 bases between. DNA of the CDR3: TGTGCCAGCAGGGACGGGGGCGATAACTATGGCTACACCTTC. It yields the protein CASRDGGDNYGYTF.

This clonotype occurred many times. The chain carries TRBV7-9 and TRBJ2-3, with a tentative D call TRBD2 (5 bases). Trimming removed 5 bases at V and 1 base at J, with 13 bases between. The CDR3 length is 15 residues. Germline lookup yields CDR1 SEHNR and CDR2 FQNEAQ (reference sequence). CDR3 DNA sequence: TGTGCCAGCAGCCCGACGGGGTGGGGCACAGATACGCAGTATTTT. Amino acids: CASSPTGWGTDTQYF. The full variable domain, its missing parts supplied by reference TRBV7-9 and TRBJ2-3, is DTGVSQNPRHKITKRGQNVTFRCDPISEHNRLYWYRQTLGQGPEFLTYFQNEAQLEKSRLLSDRFSAERPKGSFSTLEIQRTEQGDSAMYLCASSPTGWGTDTQYFGPGTRLTVL.

With regard to this clonotype: The junction and the germline gene differ at one end; a read error may be behind it. This chain joins TRBV13 and TRBJ2-3, with 11 bases aligning to TRBD2. The CDR3 totals 16 residues. CDR1 and CDR2 (germline): PRHDT, FYEKMQ (reference sequence). CDR3 bases: TGTGCCAGCAGCATCGGACTAGCGGGCAGCACAGATATGCAGTATTTT. It encodes CASSIGLAGSTDMQYF.

In this sample, this clonotype turned up many times. The chain uses TRBV3-1 and TRBJ2-2; D is undetermined. CDR3 length: 16 residues. V was pared by 2 bases and J by 0 bases, with 10 bases between. Per the germline V gene, CDR1 is LGHDT and CDR2 is YNNKEL (reference sequence). The CDR3 sequence is CASSQFLPTNTGELFF. The CDR3, as DNA: TGTGCCAGCAGCCAATTTCTTCCAACGAACACCGGGGAGCTGTTTTTT. Looking up the rest from reference TRBV3-1 and TRBJ2-2 gives the full variable domain: DTAVSQTPKYLVTQMGNDKSIKCEQNLGHDTMYWYKQDSKKFLKIMFSYNNKELIINETVPNRFSPKSPDKAHLNLHINSLELGDSAVYFCASSQFLPTNTGELFFGEGSRLTVL.

This clonotype was found many times. The chain is built from TRBV20-1 and TRBJ2-5; 7 bases line up with TRBD2. Germline V gene sequence: CDR1 DFQATT, CDR2 SNEGSKA (reference sequence). Losses at the gene ends were 6 bases for V and 5 bases for J; bases not matched to a gene: 6. The CDR3 consists of 12 residues. The CDR3 region has the DNA TGCAGTGCGGGGAGGGCGGGGGAGACCCAGTACTTC. This codes for CSAGRAGETQYF.

Ten or more counts support this clonotype. This chain links TRBV20-1 with TRBJ2-7; D not resolved. Germline V gene sequence: CDR1 DFQATT, CDR2 SNEGSKA (reference sequence). This CDR3 is built from 13 residues. V was pared by 3 bases and J by 0 bases, with 9 bases between. The CDR3: CSASPPSSYEQYF. For the CDR3, the DNA is TGCAGTGCTAGCCCACCCAGCTCCTACGAGCAGTACTTC.

The table lists this clonotype with a few counts. The chain carries TRBV4-3 and TRBJ2-3, with D possibly being TRBD2 (6 bases). Per germline, CDR1 LGHNA and CDR2 YSLEER. V gave up 1 base and J gave up 6 bases, with 11 bases separating them. The CDR3 has 14 amino acids. CDR3 nucleotides: TGCGCCAGCAGCCAAGCGGGGGACTCGGATACGCAGTATTTT. It codes for CASSQAGDSDTQYF.

This clonotype was seen repeatedly, ten times or more. This chain joins TRBV6-2 or TRBV6-3 and TRBJ1-1; D is uncertain. CDR1 is MNHEY and CDR2 is SVGEGT in the germline V gene. V lost 5 bases and J lost 1, with 8 bases in between. The CDR3 runs to 13 residues. The CDR3 DNA reads TGTGCCAGCAGTAAACAAAAGAACACTGAAGCTTTCTTT. Its translation is CASSKQKNTEAFF.